This TCR beta chain was sequenced in a study of blood T cell repertoires in COVID-19. As for the study in general: The United States, Italy and Spain were the sources of the acute and convalescent COVID-19 samples.

CDR1 ENHRY and CDR2 SYGVKD come from the germline V gene. The CDR3 is 13 residues long. V dropped 1 base and J dropped 7 bases, with 8 bases sitting between them. Sequencing used immunoSEQ multiplex PCR; TCRdb keeps in-frame clones, though not all of them. In the table there are about 200,000 clones, 84% of which are singletons. The chain employs TRBV10-3 and TRBJ1-5, with D possibly being TRBD1 (5 bases). The sequencing sample was made of peripheral blood. The TCR comes from a human donor in a cohort sampled during active COVID-19. CDR3 sequence: CAISEWSGQPQHF. In DNA, the CDR3 is TGTGCCATCAGTGAGTGGTCAGGGCAGCCCCAGCATTTT.